A selection of T cell receptor beta chains follows, all from one sample in a study of blood T cell repertoires in COVID-19. Libraries were prepared by immunoSEQ multiplex PCR; TCRdb keeps only in-frame clonotypes and omits some of them. The sample lists about 190,000 clones; 85% to 90% were seen once. The specimen was peripheral blood. The source is a human donor in a cohort sampled during active COVID-19. Each CDR3 is given with its conserved first and last residue. The D gene is left open where the match is weak. Clone size is shown for a subset of rows, as once, few, many or a class of expanded clone.

clone_size: -; d_call: -; j_call: TRBJ2-7; v_call: TRBV7-2; cdr3_aa: CASRSNGVYEQYF; cdr3_nt: TGTGCCAGCAGGAGCAACGGGGTCTACGAGCAGTACTTC
clone_size: -; d_call: -; j_call: TRBJ2-7; v_call: TRBV2; cdr3_aa: CAAGGSLYEQYF; cdr3_nt: TGTGCCGCTGGGGGGAGTCTATACGAGCAGTACTTC
clone_size: -; d_call: -; j_call: TRBJ2-7; v_call: TRBV29-1; cdr3_aa: CSVEDRGTYEQYF; cdr3_nt: TGCAGCGTTGAAGACAGGGGAACCTACGAGCAGTACTTC
clone_size: -; d_call: TRBD2; j_call: TRBJ2-7; v_call: TRBV11-2; cdr3_aa: CASSFELAGREQYF; cdr3_nt: TGTGCCAGCAGCTTCGAGCTAGCGGGAAGGGAGCAGTACTTC
clone_size: -; d_call: TRBD1; j_call: TRBJ1-1; v_call: TRBV7-8; cdr3_aa: CATLTGATMNTEAFF; cdr3_nt: TGTGCCACATTGACAGGGGCGACTATGAACACTGAAGCTTTCTTT
clone_size: few; d_call: -; j_call: TRBJ1-2; v_call: TRBV28; cdr3_aa: CASAANYGYTF; cdr3_nt: TGTGCCAGCGCAGCTAACTATGGCTACACCTTC
clone_size: -; d_call: TRBD1; j_call: TRBJ2-6; v_call: TRBV6-6; cdr3_aa: CASSRQGGSGANVLTF; cdr3_nt: TGTGCCAGCAGTCGACAGGGGGGATCTGGGGCCAACGTCCTGACTTTC
clone_size: once; d_call: TRBD1; j_call: TRBJ2-1; v_call: TRBV18; cdr3_aa: CASSSGTGRDNEQFF; cdr3_nt: TGTGCCAGCTCATCAGGGACAGGGAGAGACAATGAGCAGTTCTTC
clone_size: -; d_call: TRBD2; j_call: TRBJ2-7; v_call: TRBV9; cdr3_aa: CASSVSSGNSYEQYF; cdr3_nt: TGTGCCAGCAGCGTATCTAGCGGGAACTCCTACGAGCAGTACTTC
clone_size: -; d_call: -; j_call: TRBJ1-1; v_call: TRBV27; cdr3_aa: CASSFLGASTEAFF; cdr3_nt: TGTGCCAGCAGTTTTTTGGGGGCGAGCACTGAAGCTTTCTTT
clone_size: few; d_call: -; j_call: TRBJ2-7; v_call: TRBV6-6; cdr3_aa: CASSWGGEQYF; cdr3_nt: TGTGCCAGCAGTTGGGGCGGCGAGCAGTACTTC
clone_size: -; d_call: -; j_call: TRBJ1-2; v_call: TRBV14; cdr3_aa: CASSQVWGDPLGYTF; cdr3_nt: TGTGCCAGCAGCCAAGTTTGGGGGGATCCGTTGGGCTACACCTTC
clone_size: -; d_call: -; j_call: TRBJ1-1; v_call: TRBV2; cdr3_aa: CASRREMNTEAFF; cdr3_nt: TGTGCCAGCAGGCGCGAGATGAACACTGAAGCTTTCTTT
clone_size: -; d_call: -; j_call: TRBJ1-2; v_call: TRBV27; cdr3_aa: CASSFRATSGGYTF; cdr3_nt: TGTGCCAGCAGTTTCCGGGCCACTTCGGGGGGCTACACCTTC
clone_size: -; d_call: -; j_call: TRBJ1-1; v_call: TRBV14; cdr3_aa: CASSQGPTEAFF; cdr3_nt: TGTGCCAGCAGCCAAGGGCCCACAGAAGCTTTCTTT
clone_size: -; d_call: TRBD1; j_call: TRBJ2-7; v_call: TRBV29-1; cdr3_aa: CSVCDRGSNEQYF; cdr3_nt: TGCAGCGTTTGTGACAGGGGCTCCAACGAGCAGTACTTC
clone_size: -; d_call: -; j_call: TRBJ2-7; v_call: TRBV29-1; cdr3_aa: CSVKTQGIYEQYF; cdr3_nt: TGCAGCGTAAAAACCCAGGGGATCTACGAGCAGTACTTC
clone_size: -; d_call: TRBD1; j_call: TRBJ1-5; v_call: TRBV30; cdr3_aa: CAWSGDRPNQPQHF; cdr3_nt: TGTGCCTGGAGTGGGGACAGACCCAATCAGCCCCAGCATTTT
clone_size: once; d_call: -; j_call: TRBJ2-7; v_call: TRBV30; cdr3_aa: CAWTPDSYYEQYF; cdr3_nt: TGTGCCTGGACCCCCGACAGCTACTACGAGCAGTACTTC
clone_size: -; d_call: -; j_call: TRBJ2-7; v_call: TRBV6-5; cdr3_aa: CATDPGQGYTYEQYF; cdr3_nt: TGTGCCACCGACCCAGGGCAGGGGTACACCTACGAGCAGTACTTC
clone_size: -; d_call: TRBD1; j_call: TRBJ2-7; v_call: TRBV19; cdr3_aa: CASSSGGAEQYF; cdr3_nt: TGTGCCAGTAGTTCAGGGGGCGCCGAGCAGTACTTC
clone_size: once; d_call: TRBD1; j_call: TRBJ1-2; v_call: TRBV10-3; cdr3_aa: CAISEDRGANYGYTF; cdr3_nt: TGTGCCATCAGCGAGGACAGGGGGGCTAACTATGGCTACACCTTC
clone_size: -; d_call: TRBD2; j_call: TRBJ2-3; v_call: TRBV7-2; cdr3_aa: CASSPTSGGAIDTQYF; cdr3_nt: TGTGCCAGCAGCCCTACTAGCGGGGGGGCAATAGATACGCAGTATTTT
clone_size: few; d_call: TRBD1; j_call: TRBJ2-3; v_call: TRBV11-2; cdr3_aa: CASRSDRNPYTQYF; cdr3_nt: TGTGCCAGCAGATCGGACAGGAACCCATATACGCAGTATTTT
clone_size: -; d_call: TRBD2; j_call: TRBJ2-7; v_call: TRBV29-1; cdr3_aa: CSVHVGGIPHEQYF; cdr3_nt: TGCAGCGTTCACGTGGGGGGGATTCCCCACGAGCAGTACTTC
clone_size: -; d_call: -; j_call: TRBJ2-1; v_call: TRBV27; cdr3_aa: CASSSPDKHTEQFF; cdr3_nt: TGTGCCAGCAGTTCCCCGGACAAACACACTGAGCAGTTCTTC
clone_size: -; d_call: TRBD1; j_call: TRBJ1-4; v_call: TRBV6-5; cdr3_aa: CASSLNRGTNEKLFF; cdr3_nt: TGTGCCAGCAGTCTCAACAGGGGAACTAATGAAAAACTGTTTTTT
clone_size: -; d_call: -; j_call: TRBJ2-1; v_call: TRBV10-1; cdr3_aa: CASSATRYNEQFF; cdr3_nt: TGCGCCAGCAGTGCTACCAGGTACAATGAGCAGTTCTTC
clone_size: -; d_call: -; j_call: TRBJ2-7; v_call: TRBV9; cdr3_aa: CASGSGDGASYEQYF; cdr3_nt: TGTGCCAGCGGATCAGGGGATGGAGCCTCCTACGAGCAGTACTTC
clone_size: -; d_call: -; j_call: TRBJ2-2; v_call: TRBV5-1; cdr3_aa: CASTTGTSNTGELFF; cdr3_nt: TGCGCCAGTACTACGGGAACCTCTAACACCGGGGAGCTGTTTTTT
clone_size: -; d_call: -; j_call: TRBJ1-2; v_call: TRBV2; cdr3_aa: CASSVMDTYGYTF; cdr3_nt: TGTGCCAGCAGTGTGATGGACACATATGGCTACACCTTC
clone_size: -; d_call: -; j_call: TRBJ2-3; v_call: TRBV5-1; cdr3_aa: CASHTTDTEYGSQYF; cdr3_nt: TGCGCCAGTCATACGACAGATACGGAATATGGGTCGCAGTATTTT
clone_size: -; d_call: -; j_call: TRBJ2-1; v_call: TRBV4-1; cdr3_aa: CASSQARVADPYNEQFF; cdr3_nt: TGCGCCAGCAGCCAAGCTCGGGTAGCGGATCCCTACAATGAGCAGTTCTTC